The 25 T cell receptor beta chains below come from one sample, sequenced in a study of T-cell reconstitution after alpha-beta-depleted transplantation in children. TCRbeta library construction was performed incorporating unique molecular identifiers. Each CDR3 protein is one row after TCRdb ran MiXCR on the PCR reads. The sample has approximately 520,000 distinct CDR3 sequences, approximately 30% seen once. Sequencing was performed on PBMCs from the stem cell graft donor, taken from the stem cell graft. These TCRs come from a human donor who donated a stem cell graft to a child with aplastic anemia.

The rearrangement links TRBV25-1 to TRBJ2-7; 11 nucleotides line up with TRBD1. CDR1 and CDR2 (germline): MGHDK, SYGVNS. The length of the CDR3 is 13 residues. After removal of 4 bases from V and 6 bases from J, the junction contained 2 bases not matched to a gene. The CDR3: CASSGDRGFEQYF. CDR3 nucleotide sequence: TGTGCCAGCAGTGGGGACAGGGGGTTCGAGCAGTACTTC.

V and J are TRBV30 and TRBJ2-1; possibly TRBD2 for D (7 bases). The ends were cut back, 1 base at V and 0 bases at J, with 16 bases in the middle. This CDR3 spans 17 amino acids. CDR1 and CDR2 (germline): GTSNPN, SVGIG (reference sequence). Here the CDR3 reads CAWSGGGAVHSYNEQFF. DNA of the CDR3: TGTGCCTGGAGTGGGGGGGGCGCGGTTCACTCCTACAATGAGCAGTTCTTC. Using reference TRBV30 and TRBJ2-1 for the parts outside the CDR3, the full variable domain is SQTIHQWPATLVQPVGSPLSLECTVEGTSNPNLYWYRQAAGRGLQLLFYSVGIGQISSEVPQNLSASRPQDRQFILSSKKLLLSDSGFYLCAWSGGGAVHSYNEQFFGPGTRLTVL.

This clonotype was counted between two and nine times. The chain carries TRBV6-2 or TRBV6-3 and TRBJ2-1, with 12 positions matching TRBD2. The CDR3 has 16 residues. In germline, CDR1 is MNHEY, CDR2 SVGEGT. V gave up 2 bases and J gave up 15 bases; unmatched junction bases: 14. The CDR3 nucleotides are TGTGCCAGCAGTTACCTCATACTAGCGGGGGGCGGGAAAAGGTTCTTC. Protein sequence: CASSYLILAGGGKRFF.

This clonotype was picked up a small number of times. The CDR3 DNA reads as TGCAGCGGAACCGGGACAGGCTCCTACAATGAGCAGTTCTTC. Protein: CSGTGTGSYNEQFF. The rearrangement uses TRBV29-1 and TRBJ2-1, with TRBD1 identical over 8 bases. The CDR3 consists of 14 residues. Germline-derived CDR1 and CDR2 are SQVTM and ANQGSEA. The trim removed 7 bases at V and 0 bases at J, leaving 5 bases unmatched.

This clonotype was seen only a few times. This sequence joins TRBV18 and TRBJ1-2; TRBD1 matches 11 bases. CDR1 and CDR2 (germline): KGHSH, LQKENI. The CDR3 covers 15 residues. With 1 base clipped from V and 4 bases from J, the junction kept 2 bases outside the gene matches. The CDR3, as DNA: TGTGCCAGCTCACCACGGACAGGGGGCGGCTATGGCTACACCTTC. Protein sequence: CASSPRTGGGYGYTF.

Remarks on this clonotype: Compared with germline, one end of the junction differs, possibly owing to a read error. The chain combines TRBV6-1 with TRBJ1-2; 9 nucleotides agree with TRBD1. In germline, CDR1 is MNHNS, CDR2 SASEGT. This CDR3 has 13 amino acids. The CDR3 here is CASSDRPGQGRDF. CDR3 nucleotide sequence: TGTGCCAGCAGTGACAGACCGGGACAGGGCCGAGACTTC.

In its sample, this clonotype was seen a few times. J is TRBJ2-1 and V is TRBV29-1, with 10 nucleotides matching TRBD2. The CDR3 is 14 residues long. V shed 3 bases and J 4 bases; nucleotides not matched to a gene: 3. The germline V gene encodes CDR1 SQVTM and CDR2 ANQGSEA. The CDR3 bases are TGCAGCGTTGAGGGGACTAGCGCGTACAATGAGCAGTTCTTC. This codes for CSVEGTSAYNEQFF.

This clonotype was observed a handful of times. The chain carries TRBV6-5 and TRBJ2-2; D is unresolved. Per the germline V gene, CDR1 is MNHEY and CDR2 is SVGAGI. V shed 0 bases and J shed 5 bases, with 13 bases lying between them. CDR3 length: 16 residues. CDR3 in DNA: TGTGCCAGCAGTTACTCGATAGACGCGTCAACCGGGGAGCTGTTTTTT. It is translated as CASSYSIDASTGELFF.

The chain couples TRBV12-3 or TRBV12-4 to TRBJ1-4; 10 positions agree with TRBD1. The V and J ends lost 6 bases and 8 bases, in that order; junction bases with no gene match: 9. The CDR3 is made up of 15 amino acids. The CDR3 is CASSSGTGDFEKLFF. For the CDR3, the DNA is TGTGCCAGCAGCTCCGGGACAGGGGATTTCGAAAAACTGTTTTTT.

This chain joins TRBV7-2 and TRBJ1-1; weak D call: TRBD1 (5 bases). The ends were cut back, 3 bases at V and 1 base at J, with 12 bases in the middle. Germline V lookup: CDR1 SGHTA, CDR2 FQGNSA. This CDR3 has 15 amino acids. The CDR3, as DNA: TGTGCCAGCAGCTTCGTCGGGGGGGAGAACACTGAAGCTTTCTTT. Translating it yields CASSFVGGENTEAFF.

The V gene is TRBV7-9, the J gene TRBJ1-1; a weak D match, TRBD1 (6 bases). V was cut by 9 bases and J by 4 bases, with 15 bases left in between. CDR1 is SEHNR, CDR2 FQNEAQ, per germline (reference sequence). The length of the CDR3 is 13 residues. The CDR3 nucleotides are TGTGCCAGTCTGCAGGGGTCGGGCACTGAAGCTTTCTTT. Amino acids: CASLQGSGTEAFF. Full variable domain (rest looked up from reference TRBV7-9 and TRBJ1-1): DTGVSQNPRHKITKRGQNVTFRCDPISEHNRLYWYRQTLGQGPEFLTYFQNEAQLEKSRLLSDRFSAERPKGSFSTLEIQRTEQGDSAMYLCASLQGSGTEAFFGQGTRLTVV.

This clonotype was seen at least ten times. This sequence joins TRBV29-1 and TRBJ2-1; 8 bases line up with TRBD2. Germline V lookup: CDR1 SQVTM, CDR2 ANQGSEA. V shed 4 bases, J shed 6 bases, and the junction held 8 bases outside the gene matches. CDR3 size: 14 residues. In nucleotides, the CDR3 is TGCAGCGTTGGTGGTAGCGGGGTTTCCAATGAGCAGTTCTTC. Translating gives CSVGGSGVSNEQFF.

This clonotype was counted a few times. This chain uses TRBV12-3 or TRBV12-4 with TRBJ2-2; D is possibly TRBD2 (5 bases). The ends were cut back, 6 bases at V and 2 bases at J, with 16 bases in the middle. The CDR3 has 16 residues. DNA of the CDR3: TGTGCCAGCAGCCCCTTAGAGGGCGTCAACACCGGGGAGCTGTTTTTT. It is translated as CASSPLEGVNTGELFF.

The chain has TRBV6-2 or TRBV6-3 and TRBJ1-5, with D hard to call. The V end lost 2 bases, the J end lost 5 bases, and 10 bases lay between the germline ends. This CDR3 comprises 14 residues. Germline loops: CDR1 MNHEY, CDR2 SVGEGT. CDR3 region: CASSYASSYQPQHF. In DNA, the CDR3 is TGTGCCAGCAGTTACGCCTCAAGTTATCAGCCCCAGCATTTT.

The V call is TRBV20-1, the J call TRBJ1-1, with unresolved D. Germline assignment: CDR1 DFQATT and CDR2 SNEGSKA (reference sequence). V was trimmed by 3 bases and J by 3 bases, leaving 11 bases between them. The CDR3 runs to 13 residues. The CDR3 region is CSASKGLDTEAFF. The CDR3, as DNA: TGCAGTGCTAGTAAGGGTCTTGACACTGAAGCTTTCTTT.

V and J are TRBV18 and TRBJ2-1; D tentatively reads TRBD1 or TRBD2 (6 bases each). V lost 0 bases, J lost 6 bases, and 15 bases lay in between. Germline CDR1 KGHSH, CDR2 LQKENI. The CDR3 has 16 residues. The CDR3 here is CASSPPSLGGFNEQFF. DNA for the CDR3: TGTGCCAGCTCACCACCGAGTCTAGGGGGGTTCAATGAGCAGTTCTTC.

This clonotype was observed a few times. The chain is built from TRBV29-1 and TRBJ2-3; 8 positions agree with TRBD2. The germline CDR1 and CDR2 sequences are SQVTM and ANQGSEA. This CDR3 spans 14 amino acids. J gave up 3 bases and V 8 bases, and 10 bases lay outside the gene matches. CDR3 loop: CSFRPGGVTDTQYF. The CDR3 region has the DNA TGCAGCTTTAGGCCGGGAGGGGTAACAGATACGCAGTATTTT.

The rearrangement uses TRBV7-2 and TRBJ1-2; D is possibly TRBD1 (5 bases). V lost 5 bases and J 7 bases, leaving 11 bases between the germline ends. The germline gives CDR1 SGHTA, CDR2 FQGNSA. This CDR3 region has 12 residues. The CDR3 spells CASSPTVLGYTF. CDR3 sequence (DNA): TGTGCCAGCAGCCCGACAGTCCTTGGCTACACCTTC. The entire variable domain, with the rest obtained from reference TRBV7-2 and TRBJ1-2, is as follows: GAGVSQSPSNKVTEKGKDVELRCDPISGHTALYWYRQSLGQGLEFLIYFQGNSAPDKSGLPSDRFSAERTGGSVSTLTIQRTQQEDSAVYLCASSPTVLGYTFGSGTRLTVV.

This chain links TRBV7-2 with TRBJ2-1, with D unresolved. Germline CDR1 SGHTA, CDR2 FQGNSA. The CDR3 is made up of 15 amino acids. With 1 base removed from V and 1 base from J, the gap between germline ends came to 8 bases. In nucleotides, the CDR3 is TGTGCCAGCAGCTTAGTAACCGCTTCCTACAATGAGCAGTTCTTC. Its protein product is CASSLVTASYNEQFF.

In this sample, this clonotype turned up once. This chain joins TRBV12-3 or TRBV12-4 and TRBJ2-5; possibly TRBD2 for D (5 bases). CDR3 length equals 13 residues. Deletions cut 8 bases from V and 4 bases from J, with 14 bases between. The CDR3 DNA follows: TGTGCCAGCGGTATTCTCGCGGGAGAGACCCAGTACTTC. Amino acid sequence: CASGILAGETQYF.

CDR3 nucleotide sequence: TGCAGTGCTAGAGGGGCTAGCCTTGGTCTGGGCAATGAGCAGTTCTTC. This gives the protein CSARGASLGLGNEQFF. V usage is TRBV20-1 and J usage is TRBJ2-1; a weak D match, TRBD2 (5 bases). Trimming stripped 1 base from V and 6 bases from J, with 19 bases between. The CDR3 extends over 16 amino acids. From germline, CDR1 is DFQATT and CDR2 SNEGSKA (reference sequence).

The gene calls are TRBV12-3 or TRBV12-4 and TRBJ2-5, with D unresolved. The V end lost 3 bases, the J end lost 0 bases, and 14 bases lay between the germline ends. CDR3 size: 16 residues. CDR3 DNA sequence: TGTGCCAGCAGTTTTGTTTCTTGGTCGAACCAAGAGACCCAGTACTTC. Translating gives CASSFVSWSNQETQYF.

The rearrangement uses TRBV29-1 and TRBJ2-4, with 9 bases fitting TRBD1. V shed 6 bases and J 4 bases; nucleotides not matched to a gene: 1. In germline, CDR1 is SQVTM, CDR2 ANQGSEA. The CDR3 is 12 residues long. In DNA form, the CDR3 reads TGCAGCGTGACAGGGGGGAAAAACATTCAGTACTTC. Its protein is CSVTGGKNIQYF.

This clonotype has just a few counts. The genes are TRBV29-1 and TRBJ1-1; D remains ambiguous. V shed 7 bases and J shed 0 bases, with 12 bases lying between them. This CDR3 has 13 amino acids. The germline V gene has CDR1 SQVTM and CDR2 ANQGSEA. The CDR3 reads CSGLGLMNTEAFF. CDR3 nucleotides: TGCAGCGGGTTGGGTCTGATGAACACTGAAGCTTTCTTT.

CDR3: CSARDRGDTLYNEQFF. The CDR3 nucleotides are TGCAGTGCTAGAGATCGTGGGGACACCCTCTACAATGAGCAGTTCTTC. The chain is built from TRBV20-1 and TRBJ2-1; tentatively, D is TRBD1 (6 bases). Germline lookup yields CDR1 DFQATT and CDR2 SNEGSKA (reference sequence). This CDR3 is 16 amino acids long. Trimming cost V 0 bases and J 3 bases, with 15 bases left between them.